The clone carrying this TCR beta chain was seen many times. Its antigen remains unidentified. These data are taken from a study of cytomegalovirus exposure and HLA in healthy donors. Findings and limits, study-wide: Upon later analysis, TCR association rates were observed to vary by HLA locus, being highest for DRB1 and lowest for HLA-C.

Healthy bone marrow donors supplied every sample. The CDR3 has 13 residues. With 2 bases removed from V and 6 bases from J, the gap between germline ends came to 11 bases. From germline, CDR1 is MDHEN and CDR2 SYDVKM. PCR amplification relied on 60 Vbeta primers (plus 13 Jbeta primers). Data came from immunoSEQ multiplex PCR; TCRdb stores just in-frame clones and leaves some out. In the table there are 300,000 or so clones, around four fifths of which are singletons. Sample: PBMCs. The receptor was isolated from a woman aged 40-49 years in good health and CMV-seropositive. The chain carries TRBV28 and TRBJ2-7, with D maybe TRBD1 (6 bases). The chain's CDR3 is CASSLGGWVEQYF. Here the CDR3 DNA reads TGTGCCAGCAGTTTAGGGGGCTGGGTCGAGCAGTACTTC.